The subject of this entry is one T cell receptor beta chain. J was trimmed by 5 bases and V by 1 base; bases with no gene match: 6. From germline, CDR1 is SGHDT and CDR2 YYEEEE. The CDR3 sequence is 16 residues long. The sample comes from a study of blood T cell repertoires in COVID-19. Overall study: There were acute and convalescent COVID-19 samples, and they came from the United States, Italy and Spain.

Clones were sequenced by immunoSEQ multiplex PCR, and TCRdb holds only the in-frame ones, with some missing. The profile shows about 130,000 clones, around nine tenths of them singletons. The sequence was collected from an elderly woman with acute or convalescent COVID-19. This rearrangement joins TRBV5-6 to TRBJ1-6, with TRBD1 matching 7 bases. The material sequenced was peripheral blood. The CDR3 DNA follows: TGTGCCAGCAGCTTGCGGGCAGGGGGGAATAATTCACCCCTCCACTTT. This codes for CASSLRAGGNNSPLHF.